This TCR beta chain was recovered during a study of T cell repertoires in cytomegalovirus infection. This clonotype was detected ten times or more. With 2 bases removed from V and 12 bases from J, the gap between germline ends came to 16 bases. This CDR3 region has 14 residues. Germline CDR1 MDHEN, CDR2 SYDVKM. TCRdb re-called the reads with MiXCR, one entry per CDR3 protein. Among around 210,000 distinct CDR3 sequences, roughly 6.5% were seen once, and the ten largest hold around 6%. Sequenced material: PBMCs. This sequence was found in a human donor in good health (CMV status not recorded). Some clones in this sample may be carry-over from other donors' samples. The chain has TRBV28 and TRBJ1-4; maybe TRBD1 (5 bases). The CDR3, as DNA: TGTGCCAGCAGTTTAACCACATACCCGGGGGAACTGTTTTTT. Amino acid sequence: CASSLTTYPGELFF.